A single sample gave rise to the 21 T cell receptor beta chains below, sequenced in a study of blood T cell repertoires in COVID-19. Data came from immunoSEQ multiplex PCR; TCRdb stores just in-frame clones and leaves some out. The sample includes approximately 240,000 clones, roughly 91% seen only once; the top ten take approximately 0.8%. Sequencing was performed on peripheral blood. The source of these receptors is a man aged 30 to 45 with COVID-19, enrolled during active disease.

The chain combines TRBV10-1 with TRBJ2-1; 7 bases map to TRBD1. Germline loops: CDR1 WNHNN, CDR2 SYGVQD (reference sequence). With 6 bases clipped from V and 9 bases from J, the junction kept 8 bases outside the gene matches. This CDR3 is 13 amino acids long. CDR3 sequence reads: CASSGDRAGEQFF. The CDR3 nucleotides are TGCGCCAGCAGCGGCGACAGGGCCGGTGAGCAGTTCTTC.

This clone was observed a single time. In DNA, the CDR3 is TGTGCCAGCAGCCCAAGGGGGGGCGGGGAGACCCAGTACTTC. Translation: CASSPRGGGETQYF. The chain employs TRBV3-1 (or the pseudogene TRBV3-2) and TRBJ2-5; D perhaps matches TRBD2 (7 bases). CDR1 is LGHDT, CDR2 YNNKEL, per germline (reference sequence). The CDR3 is made up of 14 amino acids. The V end lost 4 bases, the J end lost 5 bases, and 14 bases lay between the germline ends.

The chain recombines TRBV5-4 with TRBJ2-5; D perhaps matches TRBD2 (6 bases). The CDR3 spans 15 residues. Germline V lookup: CDR1 SGHNT, CDR2 YYREEE (reference sequence). Trimming cost V 1 base and J 10 bases, with 20 bases left between them. CDR3 amino acids: CASSLLERPKGGQYF. In nucleotides, the CDR3 is TGTGCCAGCAGCTTGTTGGAGCGACCGAAGGGAGGCCAGTACTTC.

A single count supports this clone. The V and J genes are TRBV9 and TRBJ2-7; D remains unclear. The CDR3 consists of 15 residues. The V gene's germline CDR1 is SGDLS and CDR2 YYNGEE. The V end lost 2 bases, the J end lost 2 bases, and 14 bases lay between the germline ends. The CDR3 DNA reads TGTGCCAGCAGCGTCGGGTTAGGAATGGCCTACGAGCAGTACTTC. Residues: CASSVGLGMAYEQYF. Using reference TRBV9 and TRBJ2-7 for the parts outside the CDR3, the full variable domain is DSGVTQTPKHLITATGQRVTLRCSPRSGDLSVYWYQQSLDQGLQFLIQYYNGEERAKGNILERFSAQQFPDLHSELNLSSLELGDSALYFCASSVGLGMAYEQYFGPGTRLTVT.

This clone occurred a few times. This sequence joins TRBV9 and TRBJ2-7; TRBD2 agrees at 12 bases. The germline CDR1 and CDR2 sequences are SGDLS and YYNGEE. After removal of 0 bases from V and 3 bases from J, the junction contained 4 bases not matched to a gene. There are 16 residues in the CDR3. In DNA form, the CDR3 reads TGTGCCAGCAGCGTAGCAACTAGCGGGGGGATCTACGAGCAGTACTTC. It is translated as CASSVATSGGIYEQYF.

The genes are TRBV7-3 and TRBJ2-1, with TRBD2 matching 12 bases. CDR3 length: 16 amino acids. Germline V gives CDR1 SGHTA, CDR2 FQGTGA. With V trimmed by 1 base and J by 5 bases, 3 bases remained unmatched. CDR3: CASSLNPSGGDNEQFF. CDR3 in DNA: TGTGCCAGCAGCTTAAATCCTAGCGGGGGGGACAATGAGCAGTTCTTC.

The chain has TRBV5-1 and TRBJ1-2; 9 bases agree with TRBD1. The CDR3 has 14 amino acids. CDR1 is SGHRS, CDR2 YFSETQ, per germline. Trimming at V came to 4 bases and at J to 7 bases, leaving 8 bases not matched to a gene. CDR3 amino acids: CASSEDGQGFGYTF. CDR3 coding DNA: TGCGCCAGCAGCGAAGACGGACAGGGGTTTGGCTACACCTTC. Combining the CDR3 with reference TRBV5-1 and TRBJ1-2 gives the whole variable domain KAGVTQTPRYLIKTRGQQVTLSCSPISGHRSVSWYQQTPGQGLQFLFEYFSETQRNKGNFPGRFSGRQFSNSRSEMNVSTLELGDSALYLCASSEDGQGFGYTFGSGTRLTVV.

The chain carries TRBV5-1 and TRBJ2-5; D call uncertain. V was cut by 2 bases and J by 2 bases, with 10 bases left in between. Germline CDR1 and CDR2: SGHRS and YFSETQ. The CDR3 is 14 amino acids. The CDR3 DNA is TGCGCCAGCAGCTTATCCCAGATTCAAGAGACCCAGTACTTC. It encodes CASSLSQIQETQYF.

V is TRBV19 and J is TRBJ1-1, with TRBD1 matching 7 bases. From germline, CDR1 is LNHDA and CDR2 SQIVND (reference sequence). The CDR3 has 15 amino acids. Trimming removed 5 bases from V and 0 bases from J; junction bases left unmatched: 6. The CDR3 sequence: CASSPRTGMNTEAFF. As DNA, the CDR3 is TGTGCCAGTAGTCCCCGGACAGGAATGAACACTGAAGCTTTCTTT.

The rearrangement uses TRBV27 and TRBJ2-7, with a tentative D call TRBD1 (6 bases). V lost 5 bases and J lost 3, with 23 bases in between. Germline assignment: CDR1 MNHEY and CDR2 SMNVEV (reference sequence). This CDR3 is 17 amino acids long. CDR3 DNA sequence: TGTGCCAGCAGTCGTGAGCCCGGGACACCCTCTAACTACGAGCAGTACTTC. Translation: CASSREPGTPSNYEQYF.

The V call is TRBV6-6, the J call TRBJ1-1; weak D call: TRBD1 (6 bases). The CDR3 is made up of 14 amino acids. The ends were cut back, 1 base at V and 5 bases at J, with 11 bases in the middle. Germline-derived CDR1 and CDR2 are MNHNY and SVGAGI (reference sequence). The DNA for the CDR3 is TGTGCCAGCAGTTACTGGGGGCTGGGGACTGAAGCTTTCTTT. Its translation is CASSYWGLGTEAFF.

The chain links TRBV4-1 to TRBJ1-2; D is possibly TRBD1 (6 bases). The germline CDR1 and CDR2 sequences are MGHRA and YSYEKL. The V end lost 0 bases, the J end lost 5 bases, and 13 bases lay between the germline ends. The CDR3 is 15 amino acids. The CDR3 DNA follows: TGCGCCAGCAGCCAAGAGGGTACAGGGCAGTATGGCTACACCTTC. Protein sequence: CASSQEGTGQYGYTF.

The V call is TRBV10-3, the J call TRBJ2-5, with 9 bases fitting TRBD1. V was clipped by 4 bases and J by 4 bases; unmatched bases: 7. CDR1 is ENHRY and CDR2 is SYGVKD in the germline V gene. The CDR3 extends over 15 amino acids. As DNA, the CDR3 is TGTGCCATCAGTGTTGAGACAGGGGGATCAGAGACCCAGTACTTC. Translated: CAISVETGGSETQYF.

The rearrangement uses TRBV7-9 and TRBJ1-1; D is uncertain. V was shortened by 6 bases and J by 2 bases, with 13 bases between the two germline ends. The length of the CDR3 is 14 residues. Germline CDR1 is SEHNR and CDR2 is FQNEAQ (reference sequence). CDR3 DNA sequence: TGTGCCAGCAGTTCCAGGACGGGAAACACTGAAGCTTTCTTT. Its translation is CASSSRTGNTEAFF. Drawing the rest from reference TRBV7-9 and TRBJ1-1, the complete variable domain is DTGVSQNPRHKITKRGQNVTFRCDPISEHNRLYWYRQTLGQGPEFLTYFQNEAQLEKSRLLSDRFSAERPKGSFSTLEIQRTEQGDSAMYLCASSSRTGNTEAFFGQGTRLTVV.

The rearrangement joins TRBV14 to TRBJ1-6; 7 nucleotides align to TRBD1. With 3 bases clipped from V and 9 bases from J, the junction kept 2 bases outside the gene matches. Germline V lookup: CDR1 SGHDN, CDR2 FVKESK. This CDR3 is built from 13 residues. CDR3 amino acids: CASSQGQLSPLHF. The CDR3 DNA follows: TGTGCCAGCAGCCAGGGACAGCTTTCACCCCTCCACTTT.

The chain joins TRBV6-5 to TRBJ1-1, with a tentative D call TRBD1 (5 bases). V lost 6 bases and J lost 1, with 12 bases in between. From germline, CDR1 is MNHEY and CDR2 SVGAGI. The CDR3 spans 14 residues. The CDR3 bases are TGTGCCAGCAGCCCGGGACTTACGAACACTGAAGCTTTCTTT. Protein sequence: CASSPGLTNTEAFF.

The rearrangement uses TRBV9 and TRBJ2-2, with D tentatively TRBD1 (6 bases). This CDR3 comprises 14 residues. V was cut by 4 bases and J by 5 bases, with 12 bases left in between. CDR1 and CDR2 from the germline V gene are SGDLS and YYNGEE. CDR3 DNA: TGTGCCAGCAGCCCGGGACATCATACCGGGGAGCTGTTTTTT. It specifies CASSPGHHTGELFF.

This clone was seen a few times. This chain joins TRBV3-1 (or the pseudogene TRBV3-2) and TRBJ1-2; D ambiguous. With 4 bases removed from V and 7 bases from J, the gap between germline ends came to 22 bases. CDR3 length: 16 amino acids. Germline loops: CDR1 LGHDT, CDR2 YNNKEL (reference sequence). In DNA, the CDR3 is TGTGCCAGCAGCCCTCCGATAGAGGCCGGGCGGGGTGGCTACACCTTC. Amino acid sequence: CASSPPIEAGRGGYTF.

V gene TRBV5-7 combines with J gene TRBJ2-2; 10 bases are shared with TRBD1. TRBV5-7 is an ORF, and what it does is uncertain. V dropped 4 bases and J dropped 7; count of bases not matched to a gene: 7. The length of the CDR3 is 15 residues. CDR3 residues: CASSPQTGGGGELFF. The CDR3 DNA is TGTGCCAGCAGCCCGCAGACAGGGGGCGGCGGGGAGCTGTTTTTT.

The J gene is TRBJ2-1, the V gene TRBV9, with TRBD1 matching 8 bases. The CDR3 consists of 15 residues. Germline lookup yields CDR1 SGDLS and CDR2 YYNGEE. Trimming removed 6 bases from V and 4 bases from J; junction bases left unmatched: 9. The CDR3 region has the DNA TGTGCCAGCACCAATGGACAGGGATCTTACAATGAGCAGTTCTTC. Translation: CASTNGQGSYNEQFF.

This rearrangement joins TRBV7-9 to TRBJ1-2; no clear D gene. CDR1 SEHNR and CDR2 FQNEAQ come from the germline V gene (reference sequence). The CDR3 is 13 residues long. V dropped 3 bases and J dropped 4 bases, with 9 bases sitting between them. The CDR3 loop reads CASSFTGVYGYTF. The CDR3 DNA sequence: TGTGCCAGCAGCTTTACCGGGGTCTATGGCTACACCTTC.